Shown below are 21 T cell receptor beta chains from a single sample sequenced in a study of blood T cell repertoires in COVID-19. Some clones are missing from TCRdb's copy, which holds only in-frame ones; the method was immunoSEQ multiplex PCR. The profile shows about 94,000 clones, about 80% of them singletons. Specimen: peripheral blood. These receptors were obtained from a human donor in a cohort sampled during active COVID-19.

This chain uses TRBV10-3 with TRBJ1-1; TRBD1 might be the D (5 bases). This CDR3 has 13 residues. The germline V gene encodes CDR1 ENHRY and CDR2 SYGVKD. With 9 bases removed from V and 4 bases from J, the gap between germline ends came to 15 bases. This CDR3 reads CAIRLGEGTEAFF. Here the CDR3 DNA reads TGTGCCATTCGATTGGGGGAGGGCACTGAAGCTTTCTTT.

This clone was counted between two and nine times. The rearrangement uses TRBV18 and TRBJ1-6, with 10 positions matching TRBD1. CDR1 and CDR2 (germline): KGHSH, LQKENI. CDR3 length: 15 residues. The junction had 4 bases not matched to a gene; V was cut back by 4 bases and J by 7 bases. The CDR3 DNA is TGTGCCAGCTCACTCCGGGACAGGGGCAATTCACCCCTCCACTTT. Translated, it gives CASSLRDRGNSPLHF.

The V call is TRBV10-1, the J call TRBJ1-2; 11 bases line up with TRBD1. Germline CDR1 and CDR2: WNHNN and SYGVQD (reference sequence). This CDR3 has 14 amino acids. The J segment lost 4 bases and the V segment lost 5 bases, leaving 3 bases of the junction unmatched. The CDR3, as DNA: TGCGCCAGCAGTCCCGGGACAGGGGGCTATGGCTACACCTTC. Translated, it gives CASSPGTGGYGYTF.

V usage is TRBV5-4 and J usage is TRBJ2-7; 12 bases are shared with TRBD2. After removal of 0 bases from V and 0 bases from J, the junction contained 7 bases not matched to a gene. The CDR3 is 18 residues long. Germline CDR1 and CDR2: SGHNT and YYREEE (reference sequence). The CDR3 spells CASSLGLAGGRSSYEQYF. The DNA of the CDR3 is TGTGCCAGCAGCTTGGGGCTAGCGGGAGGGCGAAGCTCCTACGAGCAGTACTTC.

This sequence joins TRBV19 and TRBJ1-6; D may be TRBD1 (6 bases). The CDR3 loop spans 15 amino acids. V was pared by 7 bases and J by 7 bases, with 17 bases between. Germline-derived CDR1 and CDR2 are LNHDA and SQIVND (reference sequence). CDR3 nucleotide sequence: TGTGCCAGTACCCCAACTCAGGGGCGGAATTCACCCCTCCACTTT. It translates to CASTPTQGRNSPLHF.

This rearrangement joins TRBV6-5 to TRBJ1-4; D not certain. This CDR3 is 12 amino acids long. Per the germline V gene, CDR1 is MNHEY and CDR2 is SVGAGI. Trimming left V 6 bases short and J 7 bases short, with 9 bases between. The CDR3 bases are TGTGCCAGCAGCCTTGGAGGTGAAAAACTGTTTTTT. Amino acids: CASSLGGEKLFF.

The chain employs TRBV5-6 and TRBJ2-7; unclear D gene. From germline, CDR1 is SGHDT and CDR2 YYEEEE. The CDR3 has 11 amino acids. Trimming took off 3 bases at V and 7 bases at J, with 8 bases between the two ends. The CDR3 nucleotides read TGTGCCAGCAGCTCTCTCCGGGAGCAGTACTTC. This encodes CASSSLREQYF.

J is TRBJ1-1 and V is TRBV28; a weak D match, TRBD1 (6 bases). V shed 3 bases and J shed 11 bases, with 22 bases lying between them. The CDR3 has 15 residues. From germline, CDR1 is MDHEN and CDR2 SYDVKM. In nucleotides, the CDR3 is TGTGCCAGCAGTTTTGCGGTCAGAAGCTCAAGGGGGGCTTTCTTT. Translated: CASSFAVRSSRGAFF. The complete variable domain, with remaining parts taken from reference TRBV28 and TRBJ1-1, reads DVKVTQSSRYLVKRTGEKVFLECVQDMDHENMFWYRQDPGLGLRLIYFSYDVKMKEKGDIPEGYSVSREKKERFSLILESASTNQTSMYLCASSFAVRSSRGAFFGQGTRLTVV.

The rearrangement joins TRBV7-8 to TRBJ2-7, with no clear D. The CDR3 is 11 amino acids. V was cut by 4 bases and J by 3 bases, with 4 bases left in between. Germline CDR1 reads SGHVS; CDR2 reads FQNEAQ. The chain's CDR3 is CASSYNYEQYF. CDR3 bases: TGTGCCAGCAGCTACAACTACGAGCAGTACTTC. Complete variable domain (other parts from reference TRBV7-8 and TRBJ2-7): GAGVSQSPRYKVAKRGQDVALRCDPISGHVSLFWYQQALGQGPEFLTYFQNEAQLDKSGLPSDRFFAERPEGSVSTLKIQRTQQEDSAVYLCASSYNYEQYFGPGTRLTVT.

The CDR3 nucleotides read TGTGCCAGCAGCTTAAGTGAACTTACCTACGAGCAGTACTTC. Encoded protein: CASSLSELTYEQYF. The J gene is TRBJ2-7, the V gene TRBV7-9; D remains ambiguous. The germline V gene encodes CDR1 SEHNR and CDR2 FQNEAQ (reference sequence). CDR3 length equals 14 residues. V was shortened by 2 bases and J by 2 bases, with 10 bases between the two germline ends.

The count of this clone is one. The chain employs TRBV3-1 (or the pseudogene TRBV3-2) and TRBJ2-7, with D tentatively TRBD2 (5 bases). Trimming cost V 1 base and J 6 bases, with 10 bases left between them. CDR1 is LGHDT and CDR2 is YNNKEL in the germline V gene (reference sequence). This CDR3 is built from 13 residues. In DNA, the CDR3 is TGTGCCAGCAGCCAAGGTTTGGCGGGCGAGCAGTACTTC. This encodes CASSQGLAGEQYF.

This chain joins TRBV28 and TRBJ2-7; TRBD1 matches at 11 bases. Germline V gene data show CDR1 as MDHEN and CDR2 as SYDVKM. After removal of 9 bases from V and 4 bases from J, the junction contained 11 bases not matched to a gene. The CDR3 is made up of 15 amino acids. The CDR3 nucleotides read TGTGCCAGTAAGACCACCGGGACAGGGGGTTACGAGCAGTACTTC. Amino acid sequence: CASKTTGTGGYEQYF.

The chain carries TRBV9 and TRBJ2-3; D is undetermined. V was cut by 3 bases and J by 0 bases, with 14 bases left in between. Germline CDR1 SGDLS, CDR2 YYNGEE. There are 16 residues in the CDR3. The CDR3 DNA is TGTGCCAGCAGCGCCCACGGTCCCCCTAGCACAGATACGCAGTATTTT. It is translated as CASSAHGPPSTDTQYF.

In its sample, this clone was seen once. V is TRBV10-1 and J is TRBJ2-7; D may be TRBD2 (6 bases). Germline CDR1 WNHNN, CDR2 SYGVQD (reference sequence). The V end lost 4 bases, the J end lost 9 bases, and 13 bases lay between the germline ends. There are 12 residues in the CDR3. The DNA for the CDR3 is TGCGCCAGCAGTGGGGGGGTTTCGGTGCAGTACTTC. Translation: CASSGGVSVQYF.

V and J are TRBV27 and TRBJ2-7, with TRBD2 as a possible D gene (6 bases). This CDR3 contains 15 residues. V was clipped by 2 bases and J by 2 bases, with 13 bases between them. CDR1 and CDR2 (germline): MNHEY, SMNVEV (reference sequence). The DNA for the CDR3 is TGTGCCAGCAGTTTAAGTTCTAGCGCCGCCTACGAGCAGTACTTC. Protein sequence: CASSLSSSAAYEQYF.

CDR3 amino acids: CSVKRAGGVTYEQYF. The CDR3, as DNA: TGCAGCGTAAAGAGGGCCGGTGGAGTTACCTACGAGCAGTACTTC. V gene TRBV29-1 combines with J gene TRBJ2-7, with D tentatively TRBD2 (5 bases). Germline values: CDR1 SQVTM, CDR2 ANQGSEA. The CDR3 is made up of 15 amino acids. Trimming took off 6 bases at V and 2 bases at J, with 20 bases between the two ends.

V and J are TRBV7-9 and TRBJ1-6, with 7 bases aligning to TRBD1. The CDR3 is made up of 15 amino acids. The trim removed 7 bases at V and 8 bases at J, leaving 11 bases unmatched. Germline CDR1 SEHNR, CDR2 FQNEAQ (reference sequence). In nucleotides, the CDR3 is TGTGCCAGCAACGACAGGGTTCGGGGCTATTCACCCCTCCACTTT. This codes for CASNDRVRGYSPLHF. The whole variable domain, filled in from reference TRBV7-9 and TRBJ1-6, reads DTGVSQNPRHKITKRGQNVTFRCDPISEHNRLYWYRQTLGQGPEFLTYFQNEAQLEKSRLLSDRFSAERPKGSFSTLEIQRTEQGDSAMYLCASNDRVRGYSPLHFGNGTRLTVT.

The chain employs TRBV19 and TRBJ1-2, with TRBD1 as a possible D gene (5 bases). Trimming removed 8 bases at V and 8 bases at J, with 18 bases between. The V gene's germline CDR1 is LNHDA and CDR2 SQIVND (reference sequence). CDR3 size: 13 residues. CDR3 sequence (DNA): TGTGCCAGTCGCCTCGGAGGGGTTGGGGGCTACACCTTC. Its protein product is CASRLGGVGGYTF.

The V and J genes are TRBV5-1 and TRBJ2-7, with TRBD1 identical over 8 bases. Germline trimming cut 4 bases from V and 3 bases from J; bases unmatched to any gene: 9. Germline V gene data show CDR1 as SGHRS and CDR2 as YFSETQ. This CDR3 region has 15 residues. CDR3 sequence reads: CASSPGGTGGYEQYF. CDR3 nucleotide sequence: TGCGCCAGCAGCCCGGGTGGGACAGGAGGCTACGAGCAGTACTTC.

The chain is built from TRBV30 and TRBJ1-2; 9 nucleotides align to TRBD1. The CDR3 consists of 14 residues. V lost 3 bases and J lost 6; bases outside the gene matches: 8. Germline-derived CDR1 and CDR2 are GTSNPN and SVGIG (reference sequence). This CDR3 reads CAWSAGTGHHGYTF. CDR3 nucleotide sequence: TGTGCCTGGAGCGCCGGGACAGGGCACCATGGCTACACCTTC.

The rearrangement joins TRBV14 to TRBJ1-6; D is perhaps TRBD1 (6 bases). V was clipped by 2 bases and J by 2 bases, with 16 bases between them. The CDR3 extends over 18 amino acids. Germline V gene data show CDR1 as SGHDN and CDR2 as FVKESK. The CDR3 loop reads CASSQTPPWDTYNSPLHF. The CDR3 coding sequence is TGTGCCAGCAGCCAAACCCCCCCCTGGGACACCTATAATTCACCCCTCCACTTT.